The 17 T cell receptor beta chains below were found in one sample sequenced in a study (dated by TCRdb to about 2017). The sequencing machine was an Illumina HiSeq 2500. TCRdb passed the public sequencing reads through fastp at Q25 and MiXCR, retaining productive beta sequences. Entries are consolidated by CDR3 protein sequence, retaining the most common genes and DNA. The table for this sample shows roughly 90 distinct CDR3 sequences. The sequenced material came from CD8+ T cells (not recorded whether cultured). The receptors derive from a male donor.

This clonotype counts as large. The chain uses TRBV19 and TRBJ2-1, with TRBD1 matching 8 bases. Germline V gene data show CDR1 as LNHDA and CDR2 as SQIVND (reference sequence). The ends lost 6 bases at V and 9 bases at J; junction bases unmatched: 7. The CDR3 runs to 13 residues. The CDR3 here is CASRWTGFSEQFF. The CDR3, as DNA: TGTGCCAGTAGATGGACAGGGTTTTCTGAGCAGTTCTTC.

This clonotype counts as medium-sized (0.01 to 0.1%). Mismatch with germline at one junction end may stem from a read error. The J gene is TRBJ2-7, the V gene TRBV7-7; D not resolved. CDR1 is SSHAT and CDR2 is FNYEAQ in the germline V gene (reference sequence). The CDR3 is 12 amino acids. CDR3 residues: CASSFWRYEQYF. For the CDR3, the DNA is TGTGCTAGCAGCTTCTGGCGCTACGAGCAGTACTTC. Full variable domain (outside the CDR3, taken from reference TRBV7-7 and TRBJ2-7): GAGVSQSPRYKVTKRGQDVTLRCDPISSHATLYWYQQALGQGPEFLTYFNYEAQPDKSGLPSDRFSAERPEGSISTLTIQRTEQRDSAMYRCASSFWRYEQYFGPGTRLTVT.

Comments on this clonotype: A read error may be the cause here, since a much bigger clone is one base away. This sequence joins TRBV4-1 and TRBJ2-1; possible D gene TRBD2, 6 bases. This CDR3 is 15 amino acids long. Germline loops: CDR1 MGHRA, CDR2 YSYEKL. The V and J ends lost 0 bases and 11 bases respectively, with 17 bases between them. DNA of the CDR3: TGCGCCAGCAGCCAAGAAGGCGGGATTCTCGCTAAGCAGTTCTTC. Translation: CASSQEGGILAKQFF.

This clonotype is labeled large. The chain recombines TRBV11-2 with TRBJ2-5; 9 bases agree with TRBD2. Trimming removed 3 bases from V and 5 bases from J; junction bases left unmatched: 4. Per the germline V gene, CDR1 is SGHAT and CDR2 is FQNNGV. This CDR3 spans 14 amino acids. The CDR3 nucleotides read TGTGCCAGCAGCTTCCCGACTAGCGGCGAGACCCAGTACTTC. Amino acids: CASSFPTSGETQYF.

A note on this clonotype: This may arise from a read error, as a much more abundant clone is one base away. V gene TRBV20-1 combines with J gene TRBJ2-2; 7 bases agree with TRBD2. Germline V gene lookup returns CDR1 DFQATT and CDR2 SNEGSKA (reference sequence). CDR3 length: 17 amino acids. The V and J ends lost 2 bases and 3 bases, in that order; junction bases with no gene match: 12. This CDR3 is CSARFEGGSGHTGELFF. The CDR3 DNA follows: TGCAGTGCTAGATTTGAGGGCGGGAGTGGACACACCGGGGAGCTGTTTTTT.

Remarks on this clonotype: No conserved phenylalanine or tryptophan is present at the end of the CDR3, so a read error is the likely explanation. The gene calls are TRBV6-1 and TRBJ2-7; D is possibly TRBD2 (5 bases). The CDR3 extends over 15 amino acids. The germline gives CDR1 MNHNS, CDR2 SASEGT. The CDR3 nucleotides are TGTGCCAGCAGTGAAGATCACACGGGGTTTTACGGGCAGTACTTG. Its translation: CASSEDHTGFYGQYL.

This clonotype is large within its sample. V and J are TRBV4-1 and TRBJ2-5; 7 bases map to TRBD2. Trimming at V came to 2 bases and at J to 6 bases, leaving 3 bases not matched to a gene. CDR1 MGHRA and CDR2 YSYEKL come from the germline V gene. The CDR3 is 13 residues long. Here the CDR3 DNA reads TGCGCCAGCAGCCAACCTAGCGGAAAGACCCAGTACTTC. Its protein is CASSQPSGKTQYF.

By share, this clonotype ranks as large (0.1 to 1%). V and J are TRBV6-1 and TRBJ2-1, with 8 bases matching TRBD2. Germline V gene data show CDR1 as MNHNS and CDR2 as SASEGT. V gave up 4 bases and J gave up 5 bases; unmatched junction bases: 16. The CDR3 runs 18 residues. DNA of the CDR3: TGTGCCAGCAGTGCCTTCCCCTGTCGGGAGGGCCGGAACAATGAGCAGTTCTTC. Residues: CASSAFPCREGRNNEQFF.

This clonotype is labeled as medium-sized. The chain uses TRBV20-1 and TRBJ2-1; tentatively, D is TRBD1 or TRBD2 (5 bases each). This CDR3 spans 16 amino acids. Trimming took off 0 bases at V and 0 bases at J, with 12 bases between the two ends. Germline CDR1 DFQATT, CDR2 SNEGSKA (reference sequence). For the CDR3, the DNA is TGCAGTGCTAGAGATCTAAAGGGGAGCTCCTACAATGAGCAGTTCTTC. Translating it yields CSARDLKGSSYNEQFF.

This clonotype qualifies as large. The chain carries TRBV20-1 and TRBJ2-7, with a weak D call TRBD1 (5 bases). The CDR3 extends over 14 amino acids. Trimming removed 1 base from V and 4 bases from J, with 14 bases in between. CDR1 is DFQATT and CDR2 is SNEGSKA in the germline V gene (reference sequence). The chain's CDR3 is CSARGTGTSYEQYF. CDR3 DNA sequence: TGCAGTGCTAGAGGAACAGGCACGTCGTACGAGCAGTACTTC.

V usage is TRBV12-3 or TRBV12-4 and J usage is TRBJ2-1; no clear D. V lost 8 bases and J lost 7, with 6 bases in between. The CDR3 is 10 amino acids. The CDR3 sequence: CASSVNEQFF. In DNA, the CDR3 is TGTGCCAGCTCGGTAAATGAGCAGTTCTTC.

A word on this clonotype: The CDR3 does not end in the conserved phenylalanine or tryptophan, so this is likely a read error. The chain joins TRBV7-2 to TRBJ2-5, with D uncertain. The CDR3 extends over 14 amino acids. The V gene's germline CDR1 is SGHTA and CDR2 FQGNSA. This CDR3 is CAGSQTQLRETQYL. The CDR3 nucleotides read TGTGCCGGCAGTCAAACCCAGCTCCGGGAGACCCAGTACCTC.

By sample fraction, this clonotype is medium-sized. The CDR3 DNA sequence: TGCAGCGTTGAAGACGACAGATACCAAGAGACCCAGTACTTC. Residues: CSVEDDRYQETQYF. The J gene is TRBJ2-5, the V gene TRBV29-1; TRBD1 is a possible D gene (5 bases). The CDR3 sequence is 14 residues long. Trimming removed 0 bases from V and 0 bases from J, with 8 bases in between. The V gene's germline CDR1 is SQVTM and CDR2 ANQGSEA.

The count of this clonotype is one. V is TRBV3-1 and J is TRBJ2-2, with 9 bases fitting TRBD2. The CDR3 loop spans 16 amino acids. Germline V gene sequence: CDR1 LGHDT, CDR2 YNNKEL (reference sequence). Trimming at V came to 4 bases and at J to 3 bases, leaving 6 bases not matched to a gene. The CDR3 DNA follows: TGTGCCAGCAGCCGAGATCTAGCGGGGCACACCGGGGAGCTGTTTTTT. This translates into CASSRDLAGHTGELFF.

The V call is TRBV4-1, the J call TRBJ2-2, with 7 bases fitting TRBD1. Trimming took 3 bases from V and 4 from J; bases not matched to a gene: 8. Per germline, CDR1 MGHRA and CDR2 YSYEKL. The CDR3 is 16 residues long. CDR3 in amino acids: CASSHADRVFTGELFF. CDR3 nucleotide sequence: TGCGCCAGCAGCCATGCTGACAGGGTATTCACCGGGGAGCTGTTTTTT.

In its sample, this clonotype was seen a few times. This chain connects TRBV5-6 to TRBJ1-5, with a possible D match to TRBD1 (5 bases). The germline gives CDR1 SGHDT, CDR2 YYEEEE. The CDR3 extends over 15 amino acids. Trimming stripped 3 bases from V and 7 bases from J, with 17 bases between. DNA of the CDR3: TGTGCCAGCAGCTCGACTAGAGGGGTGGGCCAGCCCCAGCATTTT. This gives the protein CASSSTRGVGQPQHF.

This chain joins TRBV4-1 and TRBJ2-7; TRBD2 aligns across 7 bases. Germline CDR1 and CDR2: MGHRA and YSYEKL. The CDR3 spans 13 residues. The V gene end was trimmed by 3 bases and the J gene end by 8 bases; junction bases not matched to a gene: 7. CDR3 bases: TGCGCCAGCAGCCATACCTTGGGAGGGAAGCAGTACTTC. Translation: CASSHTLGGKQYF.